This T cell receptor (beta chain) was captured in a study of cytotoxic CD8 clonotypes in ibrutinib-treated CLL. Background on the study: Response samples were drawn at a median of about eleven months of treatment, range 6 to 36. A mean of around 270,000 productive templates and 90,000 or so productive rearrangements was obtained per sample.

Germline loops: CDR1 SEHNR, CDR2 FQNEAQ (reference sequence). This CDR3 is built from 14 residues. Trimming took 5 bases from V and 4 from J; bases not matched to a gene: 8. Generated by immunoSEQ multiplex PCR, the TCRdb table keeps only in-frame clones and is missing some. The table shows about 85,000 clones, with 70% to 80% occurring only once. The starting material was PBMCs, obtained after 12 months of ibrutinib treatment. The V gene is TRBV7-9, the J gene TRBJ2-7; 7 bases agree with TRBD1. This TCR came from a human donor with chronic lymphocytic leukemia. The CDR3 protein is CASSTIDRVYEQYF. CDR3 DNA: TGTGCCAGCAGCACTATCGACAGGGTGTACGAGCAGTACTTC. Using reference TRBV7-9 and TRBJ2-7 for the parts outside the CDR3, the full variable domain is DTGVSQNPRHKITKRGQNVTFRCDPISEHNRLYWYRQTLGQGPEFLTYFQNEAQLEKSRLLSDRFSAERPKGSFSTLEIQRTEQGDSAMYLCASSTIDRVYEQYFGPGTRLTVT.